This is a list of T cell receptor beta chains from one sample in a study of CD8 T cells in Susac syndrome. Via MiXCR, TCRdb re-called the immunoSEQ multiplex PCR reads, giving one row per CDR3 protein. Among a few hundred thousand distinct CDR3 sequences listed, just under 95% were seen once. Sequencing was carried out using CD4+ T cells from PBMCs. These receptors came from a human donor with multiple sclerosis. Both conserved end residues are part of each CDR3. A D gene is named only where the DNA matches it firmly. A row's size may be missing; if present it is once, few, many or a size class.

abundance,j_gene,v_gene,d_gene,CDR3aa,CDR3nt
.,TRBJ2-2,TRBV5-1,.,CASSLGPVTGELFF,TGCGCCAGCAGCTTGGGGCCAGTCACCGGGGAGCTGTTTTTT
once,TRBJ1-3,TRBV19,.,CASTRAAGNTIYF,TGTGCCAGTACCAGGGCGGCCGGAAACACCATATATTTT
.,TRBJ2-3,TRBV20-1,TRBD2,CSARDRLAGGTDTQYF,TGCAGTGCTAGAGATCGCCTAGCGGGAGGGACAGATACGCAGTATTTT
.,TRBJ2-3,TRBV6-1,.,CASGVQGADTQYF,TGTGCCAGCGGGGTACAGGGCGCAGATACGCAGTATTTT
.,TRBJ2-7,TRBV19,.,CASSKIDVTYEQYF,TGTGCCAGTAGTAAAATTGACGTGACCTACGAGCAGTACTTC
.,TRBJ2-7,TRBV9,.,CASSVGWTEPYEQYF,TGTGCCAGCAGCGTAGGGTGGACGGAGCCCTACGAGCAGTACTTC
.,TRBJ1-2,TRBV27,.,CASSPLASSNYGYTF,TGTGCCAGCAGTCCCCTCGCATCCTCTAACTATGGCTACACCTTC
.,TRBJ2-7,TRBV2,TRBD1,CASSDPDRVRHEQYF,TGTGCCAGCAGTGACCCCGACAGGGTAAGGCACGAGCAGTACTTC
.,TRBJ1-6,TRBV20-1,TRBD1,CSARDRTGEGPLHF,TGCAGTGCTAGAGATCGGACAGGGGAGGGACCCCTCCACTTT
.,TRBJ2-7,TRBV27,.,CASSLRETTPTYEQYF,TGTGCCAGCAGTTTACGGGAAACGACCCCAACTTACGAGCAGTACTTC
.,TRBJ2-7,TRBV2,TRBD2,CASRRGSYEQYF,TGTGCCAGCAGGCGGGGGTCCTACGAGCAGTACTTC
.,TRBJ2-2,TRBV18,.,CASSHRMGTGELFF,TGTGCCAGCTCACACCGCATGGGGACCGGGGAGCTGTTTTTT
.,TRBJ2-7,TRBV10-3,TRBD1,CAISRDSYEQYF,TGTGCCATAAGCCGGGACAGCTACGAGCAGTACTTC
.,TRBJ2-1,TRBV11-2,.,CASSATGSEQFF,TGTGCCAGCAGCGCCACCGGTTCGGAGCAGTTCTTC
.,TRBJ1-1,TRBV18,.,CASSTGMNTEAFF,TGTGCCAGTTCAACAGGAATGAACACTGAAGCTTTCTTT
once,TRBJ2-3,TRBV18,TRBD2,CASSPAGGPPSTDTQYF,TGTGCCAGCTCACCGGCGGGGGGGCCGCCCTCCACAGATACGCAGTATTTT
.,TRBJ2-3,TRBV29-1,.,CSVGPPGTQYF,TGCAGCGTTGGGCCGCCGGGCACGCAGTATTTT
few,TRBJ2-7,TRBV12-3/TRBV12-4,TRBD1,CASSRQGTYEQYF,TGTGCCAGCAGTCGACAGGGGACCTACGAGCAGTACTTC
.,TRBJ1-2,TRBV19,.,CASTPLGSSGYTF,TGTGCCAGTACCCCGCTGGGGTCCTCTGGCTACACCTTC
.,TRBJ1-6,TRBV4-1,.,CASSQADGNSPLHF,TGCGCCAGCAGCCAAGCGGACGGAAATTCACCCCTCCACTTT
.,TRBJ2-3,TRBV21-1,.,CASNEPGLRTDTQYF,TGTGCCAGCAACGAACCGGGACTTCGCACAGATACGCAGTATTTT
.,TRBJ1-4,TRBV3-1,.,CASSRGANEKLFF,TGTGCCAGCAGCAGGGGTGCTAATGAAAAACTGTTTTTT
.,TRBJ2-1,TRBV24-1,TRBD1,CATNDPRGPSYNEQFF,TGTGCCACCAACGATCCTAGGGGGCCTTCCTACAATGAGCAGTTCTTC
once,TRBJ2-1,TRBV11-2,TRBD2,CASSLGVVGLAPKQFF,TGTGCCAGCAGCTTAGGGGTAGTCGGACTAGCCCCTAAGCAGTTCTTC
.,TRBJ2-1,TRBV5-6,.,CASSLVVGPLSSYNEQFF,TGTGCCAGCAGCTTGGTGGTAGGACCCCTGAGCTCCTACAATGAGCAGTTCTTC
.,TRBJ2-2,TRBV25-1,.,CASRALGQITGELFF,TGTGCCAGCAGGGCCCTCGGGCAGATCACCGGGGAGCTGTTTTTT
.,TRBJ2-2,TRBV5-1,.,CASSLQGNGELFF,TGCGCCAGCAGCCTACAGGGTAACGGGGAGCTGTTTTTT
.,TRBJ1-1,TRBV10-3,TRBD1,CAISESTGQGEAFF,TGTGCCATCAGTGAGTCGACTGGACAGGGTGAAGCTTTCTTT
.,TRBJ1-2,TRBV7-2,TRBD1,CASSLAGPGTGSGYTF,TGTGCCAGCAGCTTAGCGGGTCCCGGGACAGGGAGTGGCTACACCTTC
once,TRBJ2-4,TRBV30,TRBD1,CAWSARGQAGQYF,TGTGCCTGGAGTGCTCGGGGACAGGCGGGACAGTACTTC
.,TRBJ2-1,TRBV29-1,TRBD1,CSVGQDSYNEQFF,TGCAGCGTGGGACAGGACTCCTACAATGAGCAGTTCTTC
.,TRBJ2-3,TRBV15,.,CATSRDWADTQYF,TGTGCCACCAGCAGAGATTGGGCAGATACGCAGTATTTT
.,TRBJ1-1,TRBV12-3/TRBV12-4,TRBD1,CASSPIRQGEAFF,TGTGCCAGCAGCCCGATAAGACAGGGAGAAGCTTTCTTT
.,TRBJ1-2,TRBV20-1,.,CSARSKWGANYGYTF,TGCAGTGCTAGATCTAAGTGGGGCGCAAACTATGGCTACACCTTC
.,TRBJ1-2,TRBV5-1,TRBD1,CASSLRFPGTGDNYGYTF,TGCGCCAGCAGCTTGAGGTTCCCCGGGACAGGAGATAACTATGGCTACACCTTC
.,TRBJ2-7,TRBV6-1,TRBD2,CAGASGSSYEQYF,TGTGCCGGGGCTAGCGGGTCCTCCTACGAGCAGTACTTC
.,TRBJ2-1,TRBV5-4,TRBD2,CASSGTSGGNEQFF,TGTGCCAGCAGCGGGACTAGCGGGGGAAATGAGCAGTTCTTC
.,TRBJ1-2,TRBV30,.,CAWSAGNKDYGYTF,TGTGCCTGGAGTGCAGGGAATAAAGACTATGGCTACACCTTC
.,TRBJ2-3,TRBV10-3,.,CAIRGTVSGDTQYF,TGTGCCATCAGGGGGACTGTATCAGGGGATACGCAGTATTTT